This T cell receptor beta chain was sequenced for a study of CD8 T cells in Susac syndrome. Germline V gene sequence: CDR1 MNHEY, CDR2 SMNVEV (reference sequence). CDR3 length equals 14 residues. V shed 2 bases and J 6 bases; nucleotides not matched to a gene: 7. The study sequenced TCR beta in blood CD8+ and CD4+ T cells. TEMRA cells were FACS-enriched and CD8+ and CD4+ T cells negatively isolated. The authors reverse transcribed 0.5 to 1 ug RNA with random hexamers. Amplification of TCR beta CDR3 across 54 Vbeta and 13 Jbeta was performed with immunoSEQ multiplex PCR. TCRdb used MiXCR to reprocess the immunoSEQ multiplex PCR reads, holding one entry per CDR3 protein. The sample records 90,000 to 150,000 distinct CDR3 sequences, 92% being singletons. This clonotype was seen just once.

The V call is TRBV27, the J call TRBJ2-7; 7 bases match TRBD1. The sequenced sample was CD4+ T cells from PBMCs. The clonotype originates from a human donor in good health. CDR3 bases: TGTGCCAGCAGTTTAGCGGACAGGACTGGCGAGCAGTACTTC. Its protein product is CASSLADRTGEQYF.